Each of the 7 T cell receptor beta chains below was sequenced from the same sample in a study of blood T cell repertoires in COVID-19. Libraries were prepared by immunoSEQ multiplex PCR; TCRdb keeps only in-frame clonotypes and omits some of them. The sample includes 300,000 to 450,000 clones, around 84% seen only once; the top ten take 1.1%. Sequences were obtained from peripheral blood. These receptors all come from a human donor with acute or convalescent COVID-19. The donor label of this sample is uncertain.

This clone was found a few times. The chain carries TRBV4-1 and TRBJ2-7, with a tentative D call TRBD2 (6 bases). Looked up from germline, CDR1 is MGHRA and CDR2 is YSYEKL. Trimming stripped 0 bases from V and 4 bases from J, with 13 bases between. CDR3 size: 15 residues. CDR3 loop: CASSQDILARYEQYF. The CDR3 DNA follows: TGCGCCAGCAGCCAAGATATACTAGCTAGATACGAGCAGTACTTC.

The rearrangement links TRBV6-5 to TRBJ2-7, with TRBD2 identical over 11 bases. CDR3 length: 16 amino acids. With 2 bases clipped from V and 2 bases from J, the junction kept 5 bases outside the gene matches. Germline V gene data show CDR1 as MNHEY and CDR2 as SVGAGI. The DNA for the CDR3 is TGTGCCAGCAGTTACCTAGCGGGAGGCCTTACCTACGAGCAGTACTTC. It codes for CASSYLAGGLTYEQYF.

The chain links TRBV5-5 to TRBJ2-1; TRBD1 agrees at 10 bases. The J segment lost 1 base and the V segment lost 4 bases, leaving 5 bases of the junction unmatched. The germline CDR1 and CDR2 sequences are SGHKS and YYEKEE (reference sequence). The CDR3 consists of 16 residues. The CDR3 protein is CASSPDRGLSYNEQFF. CDR3 nucleotide sequence: TGTGCCAGCAGCCCCGACAGGGGGCTGTCCTACAATGAGCAGTTCTTC.

This clone has more than one count but fewer than ten. This chain links TRBV19 with TRBJ1-5; D might be TRBD1 (6 bases). V lost 7 bases and J 0 bases, leaving 13 bases between the germline ends. CDR3 length: 15 amino acids. Germline lookup yields CDR1 LNHDA and CDR2 SQIVND (reference sequence). The CDR3 reads CASKPRGHSNQPQHF. Written as DNA, the CDR3 is TGTGCCAGTAAGCCCAGGGGCCATAGCAATCAGCCCCAGCATTTT.

The chain carries TRBV18 and TRBJ1-5; D gene ambiguous. The CDR3 has 14 residues. Germline V gene lookup returns CDR1 KGHSH and CDR2 LQKENI. Between the trimmed V and J ends, which lost 2 bases and 2 bases, there was a span of 7 bases. CDR3 DNA sequence: TGTGCCAGCTCACCAGGCCTTGGCAATCAGCCCCAGCATTTT. It encodes CASSPGLGNQPQHF.

This chain uses TRBV20-1 with TRBJ2-7; D may be TRBD2 (7 bases). The CDR3 is 13 amino acids. Germline values: CDR1 DFQATT, CDR2 SNEGSKA (reference sequence). Trimming stripped 3 bases from V and 2 bases from J, with 11 bases between. The CDR3 nucleotides are TGCAGTGCTAGTACGGGGGGCCCCTACGAGCAGTACTTC. This translates into CSASTGGPYEQYF.

V usage is TRBV9 and J usage is TRBJ2-3; D is perhaps TRBD2 (6 bases). Germline CDR1 SGDLS, CDR2 YYNGEE. Trimming took off 0 bases at V and 1 base at J, with 12 bases between the two ends. This CDR3 is built from 16 residues. CDR3 DNA: TGTGCCAGCAGCGTAGGGGGGACTCGGGGCACAGATACGCAGTATTTT. Residues: CASSVGGTRGTDTQYF.